This T cell receptor beta chain was identified in a study of T cells after yellow fever vaccination. CDR1 and CDR2 from the germline V gene are MGHRA and YSYEKL. V was pared by 1 base and J by 3 bases, with 12 bases between. CDR3 length: 15 amino acids. This clonotype was observed a few times. TCRdb re-called the 5' RACE reads through MiXCR, storing one row per CDR3 protein. The data contain about 74,000 distinct CDR3 sequences, approximately 6.5% of them singletons. The clonotype originates from a young man who received the YFV17D yellow fever vaccine. The sequencing used CD8+ T cells sorted from PBMCs, collected more than 4 days after the first yellow fever vaccination. The chain carries TRBV4-1 and TRBJ1-2; maybe TRBD1 (6 bases). The CDR3 coding sequence is TGCGCCAGCAGCCAAGGTCGGGGGGCTGACTATGGCTACACCTTC. Its translation is CASSQGRGADYGYTF.